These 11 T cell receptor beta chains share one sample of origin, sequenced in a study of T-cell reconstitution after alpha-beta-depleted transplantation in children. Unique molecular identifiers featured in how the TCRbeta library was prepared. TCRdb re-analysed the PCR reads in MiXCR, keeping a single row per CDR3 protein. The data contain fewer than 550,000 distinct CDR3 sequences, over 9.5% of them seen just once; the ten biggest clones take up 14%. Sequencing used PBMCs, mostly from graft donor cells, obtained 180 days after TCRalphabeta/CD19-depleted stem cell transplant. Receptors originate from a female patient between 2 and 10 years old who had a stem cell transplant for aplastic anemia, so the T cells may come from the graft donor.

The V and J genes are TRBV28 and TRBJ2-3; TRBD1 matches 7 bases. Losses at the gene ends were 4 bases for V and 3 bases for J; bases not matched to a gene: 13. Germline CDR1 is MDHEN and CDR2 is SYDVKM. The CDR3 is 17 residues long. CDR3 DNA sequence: TGTGCCAGCAGTTCGTCTCTCAGGGGGAGTAGGACAGATACGCAGTATTTT. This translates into CASSSSLRGSRTDTQYF.

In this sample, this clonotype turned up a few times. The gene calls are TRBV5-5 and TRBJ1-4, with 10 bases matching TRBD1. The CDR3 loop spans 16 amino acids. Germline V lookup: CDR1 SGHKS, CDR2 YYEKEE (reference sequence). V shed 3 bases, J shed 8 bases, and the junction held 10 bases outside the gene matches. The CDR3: CASSWTVRTGGEKLFF. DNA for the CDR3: TGTGCCAGCAGCTGGACCGTTCGGACAGGGGGAGAAAAACTGTTTTTT.

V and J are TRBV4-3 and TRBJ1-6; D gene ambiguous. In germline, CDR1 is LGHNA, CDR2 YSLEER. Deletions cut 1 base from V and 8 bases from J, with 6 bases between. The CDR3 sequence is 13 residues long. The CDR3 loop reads CASSQGVDSPLHF. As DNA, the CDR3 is TGCGCCAGCAGCCAAGGTGTAGATTCACCCCTCCACTTT.

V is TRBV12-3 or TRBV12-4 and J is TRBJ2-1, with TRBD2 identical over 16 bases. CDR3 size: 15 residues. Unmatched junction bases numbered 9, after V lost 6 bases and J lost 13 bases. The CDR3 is CASSRGLAGGPIQFF. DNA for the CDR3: TGTGCCAGCAGCCGGGGACTAGCGGGAGGGCCAATTCAGTTCTTC.

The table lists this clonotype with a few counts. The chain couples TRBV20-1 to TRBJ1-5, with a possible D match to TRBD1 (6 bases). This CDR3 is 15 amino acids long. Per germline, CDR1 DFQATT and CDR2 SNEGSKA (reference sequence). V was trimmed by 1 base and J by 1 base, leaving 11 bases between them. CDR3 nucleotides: TGCAGTGCTAGAGCGGTGGGGGCGAGCAATCAGCCCCAGCATTTT. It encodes CSARAVGASNQPQHF.

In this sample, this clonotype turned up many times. CDR3 protein: CASSQAGRYQPQHF. For the CDR3, the DNA is TGTGCCAGCAGCCAAGCAGGGCGGTACCAGCCCCAGCATTTT. The rearrangement links TRBV14 to TRBJ1-5; possible D gene TRBD1, 5 bases. In germline, CDR1 is SGHDN, CDR2 FVKESK. CDR3 length: 14 amino acids. Deletions cut 1 base from V and 7 bases from J, with 11 bases between. Complete variable domain (other parts from reference TRBV14 and TRBJ1-5): EAGVTQFPSHSVIEKGQTVTLRCDPISGHDNLYWYRRVMGKEIKFLLHFVKESKQDESGMPNNRFLAERTGGTYSTLKVQPAELEDSGVYFCASSQAGRYQPQHFGDGTRLSIL.

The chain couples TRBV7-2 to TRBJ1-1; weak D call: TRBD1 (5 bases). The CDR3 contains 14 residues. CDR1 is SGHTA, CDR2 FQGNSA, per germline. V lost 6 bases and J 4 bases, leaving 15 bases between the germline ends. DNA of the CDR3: TGTGCCAGCAGACAGGACGTCCGAATCACTGAAGCTTTCTTT. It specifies CASRQDVRITEAFF.

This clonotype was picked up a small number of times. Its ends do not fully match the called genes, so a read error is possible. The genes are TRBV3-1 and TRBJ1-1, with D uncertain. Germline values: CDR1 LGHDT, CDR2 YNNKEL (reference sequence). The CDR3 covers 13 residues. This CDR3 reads CASRQGAGTEAFF. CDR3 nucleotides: TGTGCCAGCAGGCAAGGAGCGGGGACTGAAGCTTTCTTT.

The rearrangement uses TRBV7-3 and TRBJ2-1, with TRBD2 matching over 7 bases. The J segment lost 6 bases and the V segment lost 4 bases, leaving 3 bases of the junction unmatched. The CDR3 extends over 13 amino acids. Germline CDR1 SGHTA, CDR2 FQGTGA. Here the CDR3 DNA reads TGTGCCAGCAGCTCCGGGGGGTTCAATGAGCAGTTCTTC. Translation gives CASSSGGFNEQFF.

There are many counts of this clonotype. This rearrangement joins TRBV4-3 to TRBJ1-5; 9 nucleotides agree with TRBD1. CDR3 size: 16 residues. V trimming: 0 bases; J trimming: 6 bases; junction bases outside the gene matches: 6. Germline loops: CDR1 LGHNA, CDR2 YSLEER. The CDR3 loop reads CASSQDKGTGFQPQHF. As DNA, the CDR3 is TGCGCCAGCAGCCAAGATAAGGGGACAGGGTTTCAGCCCCAGCATTTT.

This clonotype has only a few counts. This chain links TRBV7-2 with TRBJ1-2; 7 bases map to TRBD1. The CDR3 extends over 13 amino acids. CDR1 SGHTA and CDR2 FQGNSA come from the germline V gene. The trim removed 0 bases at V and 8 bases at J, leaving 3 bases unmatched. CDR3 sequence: CASSLAGQMGYTF. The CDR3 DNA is TGTGCCAGCAGCTTAGCGGGACAGATGGGCTACACCTTC.